The present T cell receptor beta chain was sequenced within a study of identical twins. One entry per CDR3 protein, called by TCRdb with MiXCR from the 5' RACE reads. The table includes about 160,000 distinct CDR3 sequences, under 4.5% detected once. This clonotype was seen at least ten times. Its target is unknown. Overall study results and limits: Reduced insertions were recorded for abundant cord blood beta clonotypes, with no such pattern in memory repertoires.

Deletions cut 5 bases from V and 5 bases from J, with 16 bases between. The CDR3 covers 14 residues. Germline V gene data show CDR1 as SGHRS and CDR2 as YFSETQ. The chain has TRBV5-1 and TRBJ2-5, with D perhaps matching TRBD1 (5 bases). Sequencing input: memory T cells sorted from blood. The clonotype comes from a man aged 18 to 30 in good health. In DNA form, the CDR3 reads TGCGCCAGCAGTACAGGCGCTATCCGGGAGACCCAGTACTTC. Translation gives CASSTGAIRETQYF.